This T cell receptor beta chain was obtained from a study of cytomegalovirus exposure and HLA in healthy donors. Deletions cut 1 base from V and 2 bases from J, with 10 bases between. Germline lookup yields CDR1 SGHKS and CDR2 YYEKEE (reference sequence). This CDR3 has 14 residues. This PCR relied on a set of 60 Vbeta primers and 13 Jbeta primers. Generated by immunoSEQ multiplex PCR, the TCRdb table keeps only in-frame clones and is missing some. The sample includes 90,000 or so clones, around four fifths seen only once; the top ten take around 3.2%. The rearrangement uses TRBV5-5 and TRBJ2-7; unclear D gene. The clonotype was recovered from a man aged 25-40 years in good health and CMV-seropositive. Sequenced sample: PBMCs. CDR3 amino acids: CASSLYRAAYEQYF. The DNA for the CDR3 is TGTGCCAGCAGCTTGTACAGAGCCGCCTACGAGCAGTACTTC.